The clone carrying this T cell receptor beta chain has a single count. The antigen is not known. This specimen comes from a study of STAT5B mutations in CD4+ large granular lymphocyte leukemia. The study, taken as a whole, reports: Patient CD4-sorted repertoires stayed more clonal than healthy ones after leukemic-clone removal. Without HLA matching, higher CD4+ than CD8+ T-LGLL clonality could reflect small sample size. Roughly a quarter of private leukemic clonotypes occurred rarely in other patients' non-leukemic repertoires.

With 3 bases removed from V and 0 bases from J, the gap between germline ends came to 5 bases. Germline V gene data show CDR1 as MDHEN and CDR2 as SYDVKM. This CDR3 spans 13 amino acids. Sequencing was performed with immunoSEQ multiplex PCR; in TCRdb, only in-frame clones are kept and a portion is missing. This table holds about 30,000 clones, roughly three quarters found once. Sequences were obtained from CD4+ T cells from blood buffy coats. The clonotype originates from a human donor in good health. The rearrangement joins TRBV28 to TRBJ2-5; D is uncertain. CDR3 protein: CASSFQDQETQYF. For the CDR3, the DNA is TGTGCCAGCAGTTTCCAGGACCAAGAGACCCAGTACTTC.